Given below is one T cell receptor (beta chain) in context. Antigen: not known. The sample holds other DNA sequences that translate to the same CDR3. The data originate from a study of OX40 agonist ivuxolimab in advanced cancers. Study background: The study gave patients intravenous ivuxolimab at 0.01 to 10 mg/kg every 2 weeks.

Overall study results and limits: Low normalized T-cell clonal expansion was also seen in some nonresponders. The CD4+ and CD8+ T cells in the blood had expanded clonally by week 6 at 0.1 to 3.0 mg/kg.

Method: immunoSEQ multiplex PCR; TCRdb's copy keeps in-frame clones and lacks some. The sample contains 55,000 or so clones, approximately 87% of which appear only once. This CDR3 region has 13 residues. The V gene's germline CDR1 is MDHEN and CDR2 SYDVKM. V was cut by 2 bases and J by 5 bases, with 9 bases left in between. The sequencing here drew on CD4+ or CD8+ T cells sorted from blood, taken in a trial of the OX40 agonist ivuxolimab. The TCR sequence derives from an adult with an advanced solid tumor such as melanoma, head and neck, liver or kidney cancer. This chain uses TRBV28 with TRBJ1-1, with D maybe TRBD1 (5 bases). The CDR3 nucleotides read TGTGCCAGCAGTTTAGGGGGGGGTACTGAAGCTTTCTTT. Protein sequence: CASSLGGGTEAFF.